This T cell receptor beta chain was obtained from a study of long-term antiretroviral therapy in people with HIV. CDR3 length: 13 amino acids. Germline V gene sequence: CDR1 MGHRA, CDR2 YSYEKL. The ends were cut back, 1 base at V and 5 bases at J, with 9 bases in the middle. At survey level, the immunoSEQ assay was run in its v3.0 version. Measured with immunoSEQ multiplex PCR; TCRdb has only the in-frame clones, and not every one. Here the sample spans 20,000 to 25,000 clones, 65% to 90% being singletons. Specimen: unsorted PBMCs, collected 1.2 years after starting antiretroviral therapy. This sequence joins TRBV4-1 and TRBJ2-7; D is unresolved. The TCR sequence derives from a man aged 45-60 years with HIV. The CDR3 spells CASSQALTNEQYF. CDR3 in DNA: TGCGCCAGCAGCCAAGCTTTAACCAACGAGCAGTACTTC.